Below, 15 T cell receptor beta chains from the same sample are listed, as sequenced in a study of shared clonotypes between healthy human individuals. Naivety among CD8 cells was defined by CD45RO negativity and positive CCR7 selection, thereby excluding terminally differentiated effector memory CD45RA+ cells. Assay: immunoSEQ multiplex PCR; the TCRdb copy retains only in-frame clones and omits some. The profile shows about 2 million clones, about 94% of them singletons. The sequencing input was naive CD8+ T cells sorted from blood. These receptors all come from a man aged 18 to 29 in good health.

The genes are TRBV7-2 and TRBJ2-7; 7 bases fit TRBD1. This CDR3 spans 15 amino acids. V lost 1 base and J lost 6; bases outside the gene matches: 9. Germline V gene lookup returns CDR1 SGHTA and CDR2 FQGNSA. As DNA, the CDR3 is TGTGCCAGCAGCTTAGGACGCGGCAGACAGGGCGAGCAGTACTTC. Its translation: CASSLGRGRQGEQYF. The full variable domain, completed using reference TRBV7-2 and TRBJ2-7, is GAGVSQSPSNKVTEKGKDVELRCDPISGHTALYWYRQSLGQGLEFLIYFQGNSAPDKSGLPSDRFSAERTGGSVSTLTIQRTQQEDSAVYLCASSLGRGRQGEQYFGPGTRLTVT.

This clone was observed a single time. The chain joins TRBV10-2 to TRBJ2-7, with 8 bases fitting TRBD2. Trimming removed 6 bases from V and 6 bases from J; junction bases left unmatched: 1. The CDR3 has 11 residues. Germline CDR1 is WSHSY and CDR2 is SAAADI. The CDR3: CASRSGGEQYF. The CDR3 coding sequence is TGCGCCAGCAGGAGCGGGGGCGAGCAGTACTTC.

This chain joins TRBV6-6 and TRBJ2-7; the match to TRBD1 covers 9 bases. Looked up from germline, CDR1 is MNHNY and CDR2 is SVGAGI (reference sequence). The junction had 9 bases not matched to a gene; V was cut back by 9 bases and J by 3 bases. The CDR3 consists of 14 residues. CDR3: CASSGTGTIYEQYF. In DNA, the CDR3 is TGTGCCAGTTCCGGGACAGGGACAATCTACGAGCAGTACTTC.

The chain uses TRBV13 and TRBJ2-7, with D perhaps TRBD1 (5 bases). Trimming shortened V by 1 base and J by 4 bases, and 8 bases separated the two germline ends. This CDR3 is built from 13 residues. Germline V lookup: CDR1 PRHDT, CDR2 FYEKMQ (reference sequence). CDR3 protein: CASSLAGMYEQYF. The DNA for the CDR3 is TGTGCCAGCAGCTTAGCAGGGATGTACGAGCAGTACTTC.

The chain recombines TRBV28 with TRBJ2-7; 7 bases line up with TRBD1. This CDR3 is 13 amino acids long. The germline V gene encodes CDR1 MDHEN and CDR2 SYDVKM. The J segment lost 3 bases and the V segment lost 7 bases, leaving 6 bases of the junction unmatched. The CDR3 loop is CASNPGGNYEQYF. CDR3 in DNA: TGTGCCAGCAACCCAGGGGGAAACTACGAGCAGTACTTC.

This chain connects TRBV4-1 to TRBJ2-7; D gene ambiguous. Trimming pared 5 bases from V and 7 bases from J, leaving 18 bases between. This CDR3 contains 14 residues. CDR1 and CDR2 (germline): MGHRA, YSYEKL. CDR3 bases: TGCGCCAGCAGCTCGCGAAACACGGGTGGGGAGCAGTACTTC. Translating it yields CASSSRNTGGEQYF.

J is TRBJ2-5 and V is TRBV6-5, with 9 bases lining up with TRBD1. The CDR3 runs 15 residues. CDR1 is MNHEY, CDR2 SVGAGI, per germline. V shed 2 bases and J 2 bases; nucleotides not matched to a gene: 3. CDR3 sequence reads: CASSYTGGLQETQYF. The CDR3 nucleotides read TGTGCCAGCAGTTACACAGGGGGCTTGCAAGAGACCCAGTACTTC.

A remark on this clone: This same CDR3 is encoded by further DNA sequences in the sample. The chain carries TRBV5-1 and TRBJ2-2, with 8 bases matching TRBD2. Germline CDR1 and CDR2: SGHRS and YFSETQ. The J segment lost 1 base and the V segment lost 0 bases, leaving 5 bases of the junction unmatched. There are 17 residues in the CDR3. CDR3 protein: CASSLGLAGLNTGELFF. CDR3 in DNA: TGCGCCAGCAGCTTGGGGCTAGCGGGTTTGAACACCGGGGAGCTGTTTTTT.

This rearrangement joins TRBV27 to TRBJ1-2; the match to TRBD1 covers 8 bases. The CDR3 extends over 15 amino acids. V trimming: 6 bases; J trimming: 5 bases; junction bases outside the gene matches: 11. CDR1 is MNHEY, CDR2 SMNVEV, per germline (reference sequence). CDR3 bases: TGTGCCAGCAGGGGCGGGACAGGTATTAGATATGGCTACACCTTC. It encodes CASRGGTGIRYGYTF.

The chain recombines TRBV7-6 with TRBJ2-1; D is perhaps TRBD1 (6 bases). The germline V and J ends were trimmed by 4 bases and 0 bases, with 19 bases remaining between them. The CDR3 totals 18 residues. Germline CDR1 and CDR2: SGHVS and FNYEAQ. The CDR3 nucleotides read TGTGCCAGCAGCTCATACAGGGCTGGGGGAAGCTCCTACAATGAGCAGTTCTTC. It codes for CASSSYRAGGSSYNEQFF.

Here the CDR3 reads CASSQLGEKLFF. CDR3 DNA: TGTGCCAGCAGCCAATTAGGAGAAAAACTGTTTTTT. The chain employs TRBV27 and TRBJ1-4; D is undetermined. Trimming left V 6 bases short and J 8 bases short, with 10 bases between. Germline V gives CDR1 MNHEY, CDR2 SMNVEV (reference sequence). The CDR3 has 12 residues. The full variable domain, rest sourced from reference TRBV27 and TRBJ1-4, is EAQVTQNPRYLITVTGKKLTVTCSQNMNHEYMSWYRQDPGLGLRQIYYSMNVEVTDKGDVPEGYKVSRKEKRNFPLILESPSPNQTSLYFCASSQLGEKLFFGSGTQLSVL.

The chain couples TRBV6-4 to TRBJ2-3; D is undetermined. The CDR3 contains 15 residues. V lost 0 bases and J lost 6, with 13 bases in between. CDR1 is MRHNA, CDR2 SNTAGT, per germline. The CDR3: CASSDSTVSLDTQYF. Here the CDR3 DNA reads TGTGCCAGCAGTGACTCCACAGTGAGTTTGGATACGCAGTATTTT.

The chain carries TRBV2 and TRBJ1-5, with 9 bases fitting TRBD1. The V gene end was trimmed by 0 bases and the J gene end by 0 bases; junction bases not matched to a gene: 6. The CDR3 totals 18 residues. Per germline, CDR1 SNHLY and CDR2 FYNNEI. This CDR3 reads CASSEAQGTGYSNQPQHF. Written as DNA, the CDR3 is TGTGCCAGCAGTGAAGCGCAGGGGACAGGGTATAGCAATCAGCCCCAGCATTTT.

The chain couples TRBV5-5 to TRBJ1-2, with no clear D. CDR3 length: 13 residues. Trimming removed 1 base at V and 4 bases at J, with 8 bases between. In germline, CDR1 is SGHKS, CDR2 YYEKEE (reference sequence). In DNA, the CDR3 is TGTGCCAGCAGCTTGTCAATAGGCTATGGCTACACCTTC. Protein product: CASSLSIGYGYTF.

On this clone itself: The same CDR3 is also encoded by other DNA sequences in this sample. This chain uses TRBV7-6 with TRBJ2-7, with D possibly matching TRBD2 (6 bases). V lost 3 bases to trimming and J lost 2 bases, with 8 bases between them. The germline CDR1 and CDR2 sequences are SGHVS and FNYEAQ. The CDR3 spans 13 residues. The CDR3 bases are TGTGCCAGCAGCTTTGGCGGGACCTACGAGCAGTACTTC. Translated, it gives CASSFGGTYEQYF.